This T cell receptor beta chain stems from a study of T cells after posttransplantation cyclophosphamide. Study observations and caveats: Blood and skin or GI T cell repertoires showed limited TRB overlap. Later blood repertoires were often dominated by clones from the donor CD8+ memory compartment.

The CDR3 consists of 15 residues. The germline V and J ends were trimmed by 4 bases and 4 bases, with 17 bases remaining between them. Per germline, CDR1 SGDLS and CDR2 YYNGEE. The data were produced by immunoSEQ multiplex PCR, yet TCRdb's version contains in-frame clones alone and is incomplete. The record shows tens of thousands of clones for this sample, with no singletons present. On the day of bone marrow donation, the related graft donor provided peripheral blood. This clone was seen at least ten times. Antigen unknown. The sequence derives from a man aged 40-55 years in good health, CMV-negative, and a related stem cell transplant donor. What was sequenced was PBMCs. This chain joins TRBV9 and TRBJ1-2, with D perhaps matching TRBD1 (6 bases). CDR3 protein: CASSPQTGQAYGYTF. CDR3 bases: TGTGCCAGCAGCCCACAGACAGGACAAGCCTATGGCTACACCTTC.